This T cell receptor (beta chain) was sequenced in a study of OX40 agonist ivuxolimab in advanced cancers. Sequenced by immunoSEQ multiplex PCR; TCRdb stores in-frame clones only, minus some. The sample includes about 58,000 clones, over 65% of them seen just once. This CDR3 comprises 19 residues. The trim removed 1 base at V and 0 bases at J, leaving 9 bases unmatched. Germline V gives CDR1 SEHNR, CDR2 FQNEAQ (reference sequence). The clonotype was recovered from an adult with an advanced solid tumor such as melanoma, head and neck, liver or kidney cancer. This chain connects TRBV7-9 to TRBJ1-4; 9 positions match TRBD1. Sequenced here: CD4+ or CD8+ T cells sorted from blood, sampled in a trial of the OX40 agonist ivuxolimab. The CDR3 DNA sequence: TGTGCCAGCAGCTTAGGTTGGACAGGGGCTCTTTCAACTAATGAAAAACTGTTTTTT. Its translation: CASSLGWTGALSTNEKLFF.